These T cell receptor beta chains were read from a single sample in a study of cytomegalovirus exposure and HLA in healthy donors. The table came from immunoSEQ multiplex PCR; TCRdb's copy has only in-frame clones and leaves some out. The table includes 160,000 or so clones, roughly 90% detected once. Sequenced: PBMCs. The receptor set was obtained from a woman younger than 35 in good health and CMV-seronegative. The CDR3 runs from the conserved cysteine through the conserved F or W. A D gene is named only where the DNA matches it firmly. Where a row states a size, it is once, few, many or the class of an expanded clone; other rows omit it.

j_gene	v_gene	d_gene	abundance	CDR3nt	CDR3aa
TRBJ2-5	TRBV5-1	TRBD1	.	TGCGCCAGCAGCTTATCAGGGGGAGAGACCCAGTACTTC	CASSLSGGETQYF
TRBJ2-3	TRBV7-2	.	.	.	CASSTSWDRPQYF
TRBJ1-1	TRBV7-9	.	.	TGTGCCAGCAGCTTTGCAGGGAACACTGAAGCTTTCTTT	CASSFAGNTEAFF
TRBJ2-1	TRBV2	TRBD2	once	TGTGCCAGCAGTGAAGGGCTAGCGGTTTACAATGAGCAGTTCTTC	CASSEGLAVYNEQFF
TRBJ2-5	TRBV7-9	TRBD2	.	TGTGCCAGCAGCTTAGCGAGCGGGGGGGCCGTGGAGACCCAGTACTTC	CASSLASGGAVETQYF
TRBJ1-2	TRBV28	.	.	TGTGCCAGCTTCCCTCATGAAGGGGTTTATGGCTACACCTTC	CASFPHEGVYGYTF
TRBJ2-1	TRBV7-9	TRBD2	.	TGTGCCAGCAGCCCCTCGACCGGGACTAGCGGGAGGGCGGGGGATGAGCAGTTCTTC	CASSPSTGTSGRAGDEQFF
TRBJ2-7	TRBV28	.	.	TGTGCCAGCAGGAGACAGGTCACCTACGAGCAGTACTTC	CASRRQVTYEQYF
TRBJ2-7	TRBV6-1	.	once	TGTGCCAGCAGTGAAGCTTTTTTGGGGCCAGCCCGCTCCTACGAGCAGTACTTC	CASSEAFLGPARSYEQYF
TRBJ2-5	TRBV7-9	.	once	TGTGCCAGCAGCTTAGTGGGACACCCTCAAGAGACCCAGTACTTC	CASSLVGHPQETQYF
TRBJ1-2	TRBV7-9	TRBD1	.	TGTGCCAGCAGTTGGACAGGGGACTATGGCTACACCTTC	CASSWTGDYGYTF
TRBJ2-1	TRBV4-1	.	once	TGCGCCAGCAGCCAAGTTCTGGGGCGGGGTTCTTACAATGAGCAGTTCTTC	CASSQVLGRGSYNEQFF
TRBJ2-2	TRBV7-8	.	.	TGTGCCAGCAGCCTCCGGACTACCGCCGCCGGGGAGCTGTTTTTT	CASSLRTTAAGELFF
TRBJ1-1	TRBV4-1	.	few	TGCGCCAGCAGCCAATCGAGGGGGACTGAAGCTTTCTTT	CASSQSRGTEAFF
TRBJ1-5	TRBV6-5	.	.	TGTGCCAGCAGACGAGGGCCCTCCTCATATCAGCCCCAGCATTTT	CASRRGPSSYQPQHF
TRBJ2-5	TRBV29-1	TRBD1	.	TGCAGCGTTGAGCTACAGGGGCCAAACCAAGAGACCCAGTACTTC	CSVELQGPNQETQYF
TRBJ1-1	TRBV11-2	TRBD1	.	TGTGCCAGCAGCCCTGGACAGGGAAGCCTTGAAGCTTTCTTT	CASSPGQGSLEAFF
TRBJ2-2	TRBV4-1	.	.	TGCGCCAGCAGACCCACCTGGGGGCAGGGTAATAACACCGGGGAGCTGTTTTTT	CASRPTWGQGNNTGELFF
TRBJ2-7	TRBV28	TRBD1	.	TGTGCCAGTTTGCCGGGACAGGGGGCCTACGAGCAGTACTTC	CASLPGQGAYEQYF
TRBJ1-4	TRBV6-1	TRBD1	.	TGTGCCACCGACAGGGGATCAACTAATGAAAAACTGTTTTTT	CATDRGSTNEKLFF
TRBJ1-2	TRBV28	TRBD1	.	TGTGCCACCTCAACCGGACAGGGTTCCTTCTATGGCTACACCTTC	CATSTGQGSFYGYTF
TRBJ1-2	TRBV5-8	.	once	TGTGCCAGCAGCTGGACAGATAATAACTATGGCTACACCTTC	CASSWTDNNYGYTF
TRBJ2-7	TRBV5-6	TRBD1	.	TGTGCCAGCAGCCCCATCTTGGGACAGGGGATCCACGAGCAGTACTTC	CASSPILGQGIHEQYF
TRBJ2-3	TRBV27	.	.	TGTGCCAGCAGTCCTGAGTGGTCCGATACGCAGTATTTT	CASSPEWSDTQYF
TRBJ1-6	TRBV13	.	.	TGTGCCAGCAGCTTAGGGCAGGGCGGATCACCCCTCCACTTT	CASSLGQGGSPLHF
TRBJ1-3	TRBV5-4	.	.	TGTGCCAGCAACGACAAACGAAGCTCTGGAAACACCATATATTTT	CASNDKRSSGNTIYF
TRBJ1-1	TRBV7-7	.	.	TGTGCCAGCAGCCTTGACAGGTACACTGAAGCTTTCTTT	CASSLDRYTEAFF
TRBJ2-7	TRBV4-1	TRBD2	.	TGCGCCAGCCGCCAAAAAGGAGGAGGCGGGAGAGCCTACGAGCAGTACTTC	CASRQKGGGGRAYEQYF
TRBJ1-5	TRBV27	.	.	TGTGCCAGCAGTTTACTGAGGGGGAATCATCAGCCCCAGCATTTT	CASSLLRGNHQPQHF
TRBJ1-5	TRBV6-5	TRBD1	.	TGTGCCAGCAGTCCGAACAGGGGTGGCAATCAGCCCCAGCATTTT	CASSPNRGGNQPQHF
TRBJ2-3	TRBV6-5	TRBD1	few	TGTGCCAGCTCAGGGGGTCCAGGGGCAGATACGCAGTATTTT	CASSGGPGADTQYF
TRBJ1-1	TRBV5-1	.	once	TGCGCCAGCAGCTCGCCACTAGGGGGAGTCGGTGAAGCTTTCTTT	CASSSPLGGVGEAFF
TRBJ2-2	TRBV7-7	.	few	TGTGCCAGCAGCTTTAGCCCGAACACCGGGGAGCTGTTTTTT	CASSFSPNTGELFF
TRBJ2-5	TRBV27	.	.	TGTGCCAGCAGTTTACGGGACTCACAAGAGACCCAGTACTTC	CASSLRDSQETQYF
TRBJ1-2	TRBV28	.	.	TGTGCCAGCAGTTTCATGAGCTATGGCTACACCTTC	CASSFMSYGYTF
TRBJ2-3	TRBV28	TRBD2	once	TGTGCCAGCAGTTACGCCGGGACTAGCGGGGATAAAGATACGCAGTATTTT	CASSYAGTSGDKDTQYF
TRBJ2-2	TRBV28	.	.	TGTGCCAGCATAGGGGCCGGATCCACCGGGGAGCTGTTTTTT	CASIGAGSTGELFF
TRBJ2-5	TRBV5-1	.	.	TGCGCCAGCAGCTTGGCGGGTAACGAAATAGAGACCCAGTACTTC	CASSLAGNEIETQYF
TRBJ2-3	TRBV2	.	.	TGTGCCAGCAGTGACTGGGCTGGGGATACGCAGTATTTT	CASSDWAGDTQYF
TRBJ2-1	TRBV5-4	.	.	TGTGCCAGCAGCCCCGAGGGGACATGGGGTGAGCAGTTCTTC	CASSPEGTWGEQFF
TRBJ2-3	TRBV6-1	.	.	TGTGCCAGCAGTGAGTCCCAGGGGAGCACAGATACGCAGTATTTT	CASSESQGSTDTQYF
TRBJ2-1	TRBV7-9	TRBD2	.	TGTGCCAGCAGTTTTAGCGGGGCCTCCTACAATGAGCAGTTCTTC	CASSFSGASYNEQFF
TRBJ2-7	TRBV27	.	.	TGTGCCAGCAGTTTTTACGGGTCCTCCTACGAGCAGTACTTC	CASSFYGSSYEQYF
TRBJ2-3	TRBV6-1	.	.	TGTGCCAGCAATAAGGGGGAGGGGAGCACAGATACGCAGTATTTT	CASNKGEGSTDTQYF